This T cell receptor (beta chain) came from a study of CD8+CD57+ T cells in acquired aplastic anemia. Individuals selected for sequencing had exhibited CD8+CD57+ cell expansion on flow cytometry. A severe acquired aplastic anemia diagnosis applied to all patients. The template used for profiling TCR beta VDJ and CDR3 was genomic DNA. MiXCR, applied by TCRdb to the reads, yields one record per CDR3 protein. Of approximately 220,000 distinct CDR3 sequences listed, around 49% are singletons. The specimen sequenced was sorted CD4+, CD8+, or CD8+CD57+ T cells (not recorded which) from PBMCs. The receptor was derived from a human donor with aplastic anemia.

For the CDR3, the DNA is TGTGCCAGCAGGAAGGGGTATTCAGATACGCAGTATTTT. This encodes CASRKGYSDTQYF. The chain uses TRBV2 and TRBJ2-3; D might be TRBD1 (5 bases). V gave up 6 bases and J gave up 4 bases, with 11 bases separating them. The CDR3 is 13 amino acids. From germline, CDR1 is SNHLY and CDR2 FYNNEI.